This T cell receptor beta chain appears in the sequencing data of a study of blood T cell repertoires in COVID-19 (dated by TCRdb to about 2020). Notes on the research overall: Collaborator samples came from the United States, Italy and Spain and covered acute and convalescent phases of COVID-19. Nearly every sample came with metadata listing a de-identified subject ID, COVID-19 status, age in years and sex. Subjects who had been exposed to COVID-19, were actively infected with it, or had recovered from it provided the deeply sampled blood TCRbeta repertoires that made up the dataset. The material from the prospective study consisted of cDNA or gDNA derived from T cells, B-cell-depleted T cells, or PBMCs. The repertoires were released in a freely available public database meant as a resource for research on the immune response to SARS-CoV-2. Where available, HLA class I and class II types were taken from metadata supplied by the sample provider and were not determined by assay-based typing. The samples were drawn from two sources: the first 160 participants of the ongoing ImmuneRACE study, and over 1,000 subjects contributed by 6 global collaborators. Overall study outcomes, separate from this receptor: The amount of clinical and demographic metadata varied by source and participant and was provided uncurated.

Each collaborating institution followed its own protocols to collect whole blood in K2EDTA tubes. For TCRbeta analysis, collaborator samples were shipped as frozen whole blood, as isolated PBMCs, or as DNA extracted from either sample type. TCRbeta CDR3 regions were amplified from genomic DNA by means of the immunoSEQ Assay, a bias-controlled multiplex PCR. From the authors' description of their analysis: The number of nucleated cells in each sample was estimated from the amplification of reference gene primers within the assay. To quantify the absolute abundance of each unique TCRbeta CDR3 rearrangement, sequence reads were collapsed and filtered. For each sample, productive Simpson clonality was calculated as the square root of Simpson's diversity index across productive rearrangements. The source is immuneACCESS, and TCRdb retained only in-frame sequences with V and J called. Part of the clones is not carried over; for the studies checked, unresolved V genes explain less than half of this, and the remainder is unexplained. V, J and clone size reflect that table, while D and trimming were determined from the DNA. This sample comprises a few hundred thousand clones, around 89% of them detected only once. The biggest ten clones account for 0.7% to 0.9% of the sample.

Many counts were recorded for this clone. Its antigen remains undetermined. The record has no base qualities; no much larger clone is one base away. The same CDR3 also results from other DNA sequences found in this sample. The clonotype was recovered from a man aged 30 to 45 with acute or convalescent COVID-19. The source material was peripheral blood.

The CDR3: CASSPRLAGRNEQFF. DNA sequence: TGTGCCAGCAGCCCTCGACTAGCGGGCCGCAATGAGCAGTTCTTC. The rearranged chain carries TRBV7-3 and TRBJ2-1; 10 nucleotides in the junction match TRBD2. Trimmed from V: 5 bases; trimmed from J: 6 bases; junction bases lacking a gene match: 7. From the cysteine through the phenylalanine, the CDR3 covers 15 amino acids. The retained sequence is limited to the CDR3, 45 bases, with the frame set at the first base. As encoded in the germline V gene, CDR1 is SGHTA while CDR2 is FQGTGA.